The rows below give T cell receptor beta chains drawn from one sample of a study of blood T cell repertoires in COVID-19. The protocol was immunoSEQ multiplex PCR, while the TCRdb copy is restricted to in-frame clones and leaves out a portion. The sample has approximately 83,000 clones; about 77% are singletons. Input material: peripheral blood. The receptors stem from a woman older than 75 with acute or convalescent COVID-19. Both conserved end residues are part of each CDR3. A D gene is named only where the DNA matches it firmly. For some rows the clone size is stated as once, few or many, or as a class when expanded; others skip it.

d_gene,j_gene,v_gene,abundance,CDR3aa,CDR3nt
-,TRBJ2-7,TRBV27,once,CASSWDSPPQGEQYF,TGTGCCAGCAGTTGGGACTCGCCTCCCCAGGGCGAGCAGTACTTC
-,TRBJ2-2,TRBV5-1,many,CASSLREAGELFF,TGCGCCAGCAGCTTGAGGGAGGCCGGGGAGCTGTTTTTT
TRBD2,TRBJ2-1,TRBV11-2,-,CASRRAGGSYNEQFF,TGTGCCAGCCGAAGAGCGGGGGGCTCCTACAATGAGCAGTTCTTC
-,TRBJ2-7,TRBV28,-,CASSVARYEQYF,TGTGCCAGCAGCGTAGCCCGTTACGAGCAGTACTTC
-,TRBJ2-3,TRBV7-2,-,CARLSTDTQYF,TGTGCCCGTCTTAGCACAGATACGCAGTATTTT
-,TRBJ2-3,TRBV5-1,-,CASSLVVTRKSDTQYF,TGCGCCAGCAGCTTGGTGGTGACTAGAAAGTCCGATACGCAGTATTTT
-,TRBJ1-5,TRBV6-5,-,CASSYSANQPQHF,TGTGCCAGCAGTTACTCAGCGAATCAGCCCCAGCATTTT
TRBD2,TRBJ2-3,TRBV4-1,-,CASSLTSLTSGTDTQYF,TGCGCCAGCAGCCTCACCTCATTGACTAGCGGCACAGATACGCAGTATTTT
-,TRBJ1-2,TRBV27,-,CASSQGQGYTF,TGTGCCAGCAGTCAGGGGCAAGGCTACACCTTC
-,TRBJ1-1,TRBV10-3,-,CAIQTEAFF,TGTGCCATCCAGACTGAAGCTTTCTTT
-,TRBJ1-2,TRBV14,once,CASSQVVGFGYTF,TGTGCCAGCAGCCAAGTCGTCGGTTTTGGCTACACCTTC
-,TRBJ1-6,TRBV4-1,-,CASSQQRTAPNSPLHF,TGCGCCAGCAGCCAACAACGGACAGCTCCTAATTCACCCCTCCACTTT
-,TRBJ1-2,TRBV30,-,CAWSARQSYGYTF,TGTGCCTGGAGTGCTAGGCAGTCCTATGGCTACACCTTC
-,TRBJ1-1,TRBV7-9,-,CASSPEGFYTEAFF,TGTGCCAGCAGCCCAGAGGGATTCTACACTGAAGCTTTCTTT
TRBD2,TRBJ2-7,TRBV18,few,CASSPPAYLAGGDEQYF,TGTGCCAGCTCACCACCGGCCTATTTGGCGGGAGGGGACGAGCAGTACTTC
TRBD1,TRBJ1-2,TRBV7-2,-,CASSLGQGLNYGYTF,TGTGCCAGCAGCCTGGGACAGGGTCTTAACTATGGCTACACCTTC
-,TRBJ2-1,TRBV24-1,-,CATSGRSYNEQFF,TGTGCCACCAGTGGGAGGTCCTACAATGAGCAGTTCTTC
TRBD2,TRBJ2-1,TRBV9,-,CASSFGLAGAYNEQFF,TGTGCCAGCAGCTTCGGACTAGCGGGAGCCTACAATGAGCAGTTCTTC
TRBD2,TRBJ2-3,TRBV11-2,few,CASSLGPGGPADTQYF,TGTGCCAGCAGCTTAGGTCCGGGGGGGCCTGCAGATACGCAGTATTTT
-,TRBJ2-7,TRBV6-5,-,CASPRDTGSYEQYF,TGTGCCAGCCCCCGGGACACGGGCTCCTACGAGCAGTACTTC
-,TRBJ1-5,TRBV6-1,-,CASSELLTGNQPQHF,TGTGCCAGCAGTGAATTGTTAACAGGGAATCAGCCCCAGCATTTT
-,TRBJ2-5,TRBV11-2,few,CASRPPTPGAGETQYF,TGTGCCAGCAGACCCCCCACTCCAGGGGCCGGGGAGACCCAGTACTTC
TRBD1,TRBJ1-1,TRBV7-8,few,CASSFVGQGSTEAFF,TGTGCCAGCAGCTTCGTCGGACAGGGATCCACTGAAGCTTTCTTT
TRBD2,TRBJ2-3,TRBV9,many,CASSATSDTQYF,TGTGCCAGCAGCGCGACTAGCGATACGCAGTATTTT
TRBD2,TRBJ2-3,TRBV13,-,CASSPRPGGGRDTQYF,TGTGCCAGCAGCCCGCGCCCGGGCGGGGGGAGGGATACGCAGTATTTT
TRBD1,TRBJ1-5,TRBV6-6,-,CASSNIRDRGIQPQHF,TGTGCCAGCAGTAACATCCGGGACAGGGGAATTCAGCCCCAGCATTTT
-,TRBJ2-1,TRBV7-3,-,CASSLSGSSYNEQFF,TGTGCCAGCAGCTTATCGGGGAGCTCCTACAATGAGCAGTTCTTC
-,TRBJ2-7,TRBV2,many,CASSGPQGSPYEQYF,TGTGCCAGCAGTGGCCCCCAGGGATCCCCCTACGAGCAGTACTTC
TRBD1,TRBJ2-7,TRBV4-2,-,CASSQTGQGAGEQYF,TGTGCCAGCAGCCAAACCGGACAGGGGGCGGGCGAGCAGTACTTC
-,TRBJ1-1,TRBV5-1,-,CASSLAGVPEAFF,TGCGCCAGCAGCTTAGCAGGGGTCCCTGAAGCTTTCTTT
TRBD1,TRBJ1-6,TRBV2,-,CASSERPTGGNSPLHF,TGTGCCAGCAGTGAAAGACCTACAGGGGGGAATTCACCCCTCCACTTT
TRBD2,TRBJ2-7,TRBV4-2,-,CASSGTSVYEQYF,TGTGCCAGCTCCGGGACTAGCGTCTACGAGCAGTACTTC
TRBD2,TRBJ2-7,TRBV19,-,CASNPGTSVYEQYF,TGTGCCAGTAATCCCGGGACTAGCGTCTACGAGCAGTACTTC
-,TRBJ2-7,TRBV12-3/TRBV12-4,-,CASSSLLYEQYF,TGTGCCAGCAGTTCTCTGTTATACGAGCAGTACTTC
-,TRBJ2-5,TRBV6-1,-,CASSESGRQTQYF,TGTGCCAGCAGTGAATCAGGGAGGCAGACCCAGTACTTC
TRBD2,TRBJ2-7,TRBV6-2/TRBV6-3,once,CASSSPSGGAAYEQYF,TGTGCCAGCAGTTCCCCTAGCGGGGGGGCGGCCTACGAGCAGTACTTC
-,TRBJ1-2,TRBV28,-,CASSLLRTARAF,TGTGCCAGCAGTTTACTTCGGACAGCTCGCGCCTTC
TRBD1,TRBJ2-2,TRBV4-3,-,CASSHSGTGGRGFLFF,TGCGCCAGCAGCCACTCCGGGACAGGGGGAAGGGGGTTCCTGTTTTTT
-,TRBJ2-3,TRBV9,once,CASSVVGVASTDTQYF,TGTGCCAGCAGCGTAGTGGGCGTTGCTAGCACAGATACGCAGTATTTT
-,TRBJ1-2,TRBV6-1,few,CASSEVRGSYGYTF,TGTGCCAGCAGTGAAGTCCGGGGAAGCTATGGCTACACCTTC
TRBD2,TRBJ2-2,TRBV4-3,-,CASSPTSGHTGELFF,TGCGCCAGCAGCCCTACTAGCGGGCACACCGGGGAGCTGTTTTTT
TRBD1,TRBJ1-1,TRBV12-5,few,CASGLGQGVIFF,TGTGCTAGTGGCCTAGGACAGGGAGTAATTTTCTTT
TRBD2,TRBJ2-2,TRBV5-4,-,CASSPRASGRVGELFF,TGTGCCAGCAGCCCGCGAGCTAGCGGGAGGGTCGGGGAGCTGTTTTTT
-,TRBJ1-2,TRBV7-2,-,CASSLEGQGWDGYTF,TGTGCCAGCAGCTTAGAAGGCCAGGGGTGGGATGGCTACACCTTC
TRBD2,TRBJ2-5,TRBV28,-,CASGTSARETQYF,TGTGCCAGCGGGACTAGCGCCCGGGAGACCCAGTACTTC
-,TRBJ1-2,TRBV7-3,-,CASSPGIGANYGYTF,TGTGCCAGCAGCCCCGGCATAGGGGCGAACTATGGCTACACCTTC